These T cell receptor beta chains were read from a single sample in a study of blood T cell repertoires in COVID-19. Clones were read by immunoSEQ multiplex PCR, and TCRdb kept only the in-frame ones, dropping some. The sample lists approximately 35,000 clones; roughly nine tenths were seen once. The source material was peripheral blood. The source of these receptors is a human donor with active COVID-19. The donor label of this sample is uncertain. CDR3s include the opening cysteine and the closing phenylalanine or tryptophan. Each record gives: J gene, V gene, D gene, clone size, CDR3 protein, CDR3 DNA. The D gene is left open where the match is weak. A clone size is listed for some rows: how often the clone was seen (once, few, many), or a class if it is expanded.

J: TRBJ2-1
V: TRBV12-3/TRBV12-4
D: .
size: .
CDR3: CASGGEQFF
DNA: TGTGCCAGCGGGGGGGAGCAGTTCTTC

J: TRBJ2-1
V: TRBV7-2
D: TRBD2
size: .
CDR3: CASSPTGGNEQFF
DNA: TGTGCCAGCAGCCCGACGGGGGGCAATGAGCAGTTCTTC

J: TRBJ2-7
V: TRBV28
D: .
size: .
CDR3: CASSFSEQYF
DNA: TGTGCCAGCAGTTTCTCCGAGCAGTACTTC

J: TRBJ2-7
V: TRBV4-2
D: TRBD2
size: .
CDR3: CASSQSSGTSYYEQYF
DNA: TGTGCCAGCAGCCAATCTTCCGGGACTAGCTACTACGAGCAGTACTTC

J: TRBJ2-5
V: TRBV7-2
D: .
size: .
CDR3: CASSGRWGEKETQYF
DNA: TGTGCCAGCAGCGGAAGGTGGGGGGAAAAAGAGACCCAGTACTTC

J: TRBJ2-1
V: TRBV5-1
D: .
size: .
CDR3: CASSPSGPSYNEQFF
DNA: TGCGCCAGCAGTCCGAGCGGGCCCTCCTACAATGAGCAGTTCTTC

J: TRBJ2-5
V: TRBV7-9
D: .
size: .
CDR3: CASSLALGQEETQYF
DNA: TGTGCCAGCAGCTTAGCACTAGGGCAAGAAGAGACCCAGTACTTC

J: TRBJ2-3
V: TRBV9
D: .
size: .
CDR3: CASSVRGATDTQYF
DNA: TGTGCCAGCAGCGTACGGGGGGCTACAGATACGCAGTATTTT

J: TRBJ2-1
V: TRBV9
D: TRBD2
size: .
CDR3: CASSGPPGRGYNEQFF
DNA: TGTGCCAGCAGCGGGCCCCCCGGGAGGGGCTACAATGAGCAGTTCTTC

J: TRBJ1-5
V: TRBV7-9
D: TRBD1
size: .
CDR3: CASSLEGQGLSNQPQHF
DNA: TGTGCCAGCAGCTTAGAAGGACAGGGTTTGAGCAATCAGCCCCAGCATTTT

J: TRBJ2-1
V: TRBV7-2
D: .
size: once
CDR3: CASSLTRDYNEQFF
DNA: TGTGCCAGCAGCTTAACCCGGGATTACAATGAGCAGTTCTTC

J: TRBJ2-6
V: TRBV5-1
D: .
size: .
CDR3: CASTVTGLTGANVLTF
DNA: TGCGCCAGCACCGTGACAGGTTTAACTGGGGCCAACGTCCTGACTTTC

J: TRBJ2-3
V: TRBV27
D: TRBD1
size: .
CDR3: CASRQGNTADTQYF
DNA: TGTGCCAGTAGACAGGGTAATACCGCAGATACGCAGTATTTT

J: TRBJ2-1
V: TRBV7-2
D: TRBD1
size: once
CDR3: CASSMYRGHNNEQFF
DNA: TGTGCCAGCAGCATGTACAGGGGGCACAACAATGAGCAGTTCTTC

J: TRBJ2-7
V: TRBV7-2
D: TRBD1
size: .
CDR3: CASRGGQGSMYEQYF
DNA: TGTGCCAGCAGAGGGGGACAGGGGAGTATGTACGAGCAGTACTTC

J: TRBJ1-6
V: TRBV7-2
D: TRBD1
size: .
CDR3: CASSEQGANSPLHF
DNA: TGTGCCAGCAGCGAACAGGGGGCTAATTCACCCCTCCACTTT

J: TRBJ2-7
V: TRBV4-2
D: .
size: once
CDR3: CASSQEEEGGVYEQYF
DNA: TGTGCCAGCAGCCAAGAGGAGGAGGGGGGGGTTTACGAGCAGTACTTC

J: TRBJ2-5
V: TRBV15
D: .
size: .
CDR3: CATSKDYQETQYF
DNA: TGTGCCACCAGCAAGGACTACCAAGAGACCCAGTACTTC

J: TRBJ1-4
V: TRBV30
D: .
size: few
CDR3: CAWRQGGKLFF
DNA: TGTGCCTGGAGACAAGGGGGAAAACTGTTTTTT

J: TRBJ2-1
V: TRBV15
D: .
size: .
CDR3: CATSRDRGSNEQFF
DNA: TGTGCCACCAGCAGAGATCGAGGGAGCAATGAGCAGTTCTTC

J: TRBJ1-6
V: TRBV6-1
D: .
size: once
CDR3: CASSDGLPNSPLHF
DNA: TGTGCCAGCAGTGACGGACTGCCTAATTCACCCCTCCACTTT

J: TRBJ1-5
V: TRBV20-1
D: .
size: once
CDR3: CSASYGTQYSNQPQHF
DNA: TGCAGTGCTAGTTACGGGACACAGTATAGCAATCAGCCCCAGCATTTT

J: TRBJ2-3
V: TRBV4-3
D: TRBD1
size: .
CDR3: CASSPTGADTQYF
DNA: TGCGCCAGCAGCCCCACAGGGGCAGATACGCAGTATTTT

J: TRBJ1-4
V: TRBV28
D: .
size: .
CDR3: CASSTPAGVEKLFF
DNA: TGTGCCAGCAGTACCCCGGCAGGGGTTGAAAAACTGTTTTTT

J: TRBJ2-7
V: TRBV6-6
D: TRBD1
size: .
CDR3: CATGDRDSYEQYF
DNA: TGTGCCACCGGGGACAGAGACTCCTACGAGCAGTACTTC

J: TRBJ1-2
V: TRBV28
D: TRBD1
size: .
CDR3: CASSRLGTGFGYTF
DNA: TGTGCCAGCAGCCGACTGGGGACAGGGTTTGGCTACACCTTC

J: TRBJ1-1
V: TRBV3-1/TRBV3-2
D: .
size: .
CDR3: CASSHRGRNTEAFF
DNA: TGTGCCAGCAGCCATCGCGGGAGGAACACTGAAGCTTTCTTT

J: TRBJ1-2
V: TRBV6-6
D: .
size: .
CDR3: CASTAGAPYGYTF
DNA: TGTGCCAGCACCGCAGGGGCCCCCTATGGCTACACCTTC

J: TRBJ1-2
V: TRBV4-2
D: TRBD1
size: .
CDR3: CASSPRQGASNHYGYTF
DNA: TGTGCCAGCAGCCCAAGACAGGGGGCGAGTAACCACTATGGCTACACCTTC

J: TRBJ2-2
V: TRBV4-2
D: TRBD1
size: .
CDR3: CASSPAGTGRSGELFF
DNA: TGTGCCAGCAGTCCAGCCGGGACAGGGAGGTCCGGGGAGCTGTTTTTT

J: TRBJ2-3
V: TRBV12-1
D: .
size: .
CDR3: CANGHLARGSGDTQYF
DNA: TGTGCCAACGGCCACCTAGCTAGAGGGAGTGGAGATACGCAGTATTTT

J: TRBJ2-2
V: TRBV11-3
D: TRBD2
size: .
CDR3: CASSSGLAGGLGTGELFF
DNA: TGTGCCAGCAGCTCGGGACTAGCGGGGGGGCTGGGCACCGGGGAGCTGTTTTTT

J: TRBJ2-7
V: TRBV7-2
D: TRBD2
size: .
CDR3: CASSQRSSGINEQYF
DNA: TGTGCCAGCAGCCAAAGGAGTAGCGGGATCAACGAGCAGTACTTC

J: TRBJ2-7
V: TRBV5-6
D: .
size: once
CDR3: CASSFQGNYEQYF
DNA: TGTGCCAGCAGCTTCCAGGGAAATTACGAGCAGTACTTC

J: TRBJ2-7
V: TRBV7-6
D: .
size: .
CDR3: CASSSGLFYEQYF
DNA: TGTGCCAGCAGCTCGGGATTATTCTACGAGCAGTACTTC

J: TRBJ2-1
V: TRBV27
D: TRBD2
size: .
CDR3: CATTNGAGGFDNEQFF
DNA: TGTGCCACCACTAATGGGGCGGGGGGGTTCGACAATGAGCAGTTCTTC

J: TRBJ2-7
V: TRBV28
D: TRBD1
size: .
CDR3: CASSSPGGRKYEQYF
DNA: TGTGCCAGCAGTTCCCCAGGGGGTAGGAAGTACGAGCAGTACTTC

J: TRBJ2-1
V: TRBV4-3
D: TRBD2
size: .
CDR3: CASSQVSGGPDEQFF
DNA: TGCGCCAGCAGCCAAGTTTCGGGAGGGCCAGATGAGCAGTTCTTC

J: TRBJ2-7
V: TRBV11-2
D: .
size: .
CDR3: CASSLDPSGTSYEQYF
DNA: TGTGCCAGCAGCTTAGATCCCAGCGGAACCTCCTACGAGCAGTACTTC

J: TRBJ2-5
V: TRBV7-9
D: TRBD2
size: .
CDR3: CASTFGGDDGETQYF
DNA: TGTGCCAGCACCTTTGGGGGGGATGATGGAGAGACCCAGTACTTC

J: TRBJ1-4
V: TRBV6-2/TRBV6-3
D: .
size: .
CDR3: CASSYFTGPNEKLFF
DNA: TGTGCCAGCAGTTACTTTACAGGTCCGAATGAAAAACTGTTTTTT